Detailed here is one TCR beta chain. The entry originates in a study of blood T cell repertoires in COVID-19. The cohort comprised adults aged roughly 18 to 95 years residing in about 25 US areas. Cohort assignment relied on participant-reported clinical history. Exposed enrollees encountered a COVID-19 case at some point within 2 weeks before study entry. In the authors' workflow: It was from reference gene primer amplification that nucleated cell counts were estimated. Profiling relied on immunoSEQ multiplex PCR, and the TCRdb table lists in-frame clones only, not all of them. Clonal size and the V and J genes are those of that table, whereas D and trimming came from the DNA. The sample has 290,000 or so clones, around 83% seen once. V trimming: 10 bases; J trimming: 3 bases; junction bases outside the gene matches: 6. The CDR3 covers 14 residues. CDR1 and CDR2 (germline): SGDLS, YYNGEE.

Specimen: PBMCs or T cells enriched from blood (not recorded which). The receptor was derived from a middle-aged man who had been exposed to COVID-19. V usage is TRBV9 and J usage is TRBJ2-2; the match to TRBD1 covers 10 bases. CDR3 sequence reads: CASTGTGDTGELFF. The DNA for the CDR3 is TGTGCCTCAACCGGGACAGGGGACACCGGGGAGCTGTTTTTT.